This record looks at one T cell receptor beta chain sequence and its context. Its antigen is not known. V lost 1 base to trimming and J lost 5 bases, with 8 bases between them. CDR1 SGHAT and CDR2 FQNNGV come from the germline V gene. The CDR3 covers 13 residues. Total RNA was isolated from each sample in quantities of at least 6 micrograms. This entry belongs to a study of blood T cells in healthy people across ages. Study outcomes and limitations: Researchers judged that diversity estimates from one million T cells fell short of true values.

Using a J-beta primer mix together with a sample-barcoded 5' primer, a second PCR was run for roughly 7 to 11 cycles. TCRdb redid the calling of the 5' RACE reads with MiXCR, one entry per CDR3 protein. The sample consists of about 780,000 distinct CDR3 sequences, around 50% of them appearing once. The sequenced sample was blood. The chain employs TRBV11-2 and TRBJ2-5; no reliable D call. The source is an elderly man in good health. The CDR3, as DNA: TGTGCCAGCAGCTTAGTGTCCTGGGAGACCCAGTACTTC. It translates to CASSLVSWETQYF.